This T cell receptor beta chain emerged from a study of T cell responses to AZD1222 COVID-19 vaccine. Notes on the study in general: Spike-specific TCR breadth and depth were elevated following two AZD1222 doses.

Sequencing was performed with immunoSEQ multiplex PCR; in TCRdb, only in-frame clones are kept and a portion is missing. The sample includes some 250,000 clones, about 94% of them seen just once. About this clone itself: What it binds is unknown.

From germline, CDR1 is MNHEY and CDR2 SVGAGI. There are 14 residues in the CDR3. Trimming took 6 bases from V and 6 from J; bases not matched to a gene: 5. This receptor was taken from an adult who received the AZD1222 COVID-19 vaccine. The chain links TRBV6-5 to TRBJ1-4; 9 bases are a match to TRBD1. Sequencing was performed on peripheral blood, taken 28 days after the second AZD1222 dose. CDR3 sequence (DNA): TGTGCCAGCAGATCCGGGACAGGGTATGAAAAACTGTTTTTT. Translation gives CASRSGTGYEKLFF.